Below are 20 T cell receptor beta chains sequenced from a single sample in a study of OX40 agonist ivuxolimab in advanced cancers. Method: immunoSEQ multiplex PCR; TCRdb's copy keeps in-frame clones and lacks some. Counted here are roughly 63,000 clones, about 88% occurring once; the ten biggest clones make up about 12%. The sample in question was CD4+ or CD8+ T cells sorted from blood, obtained in a trial of the OX40 agonist ivuxolimab. These receptors came from an adult with an advanced solid tumor such as melanoma, head and neck, liver or kidney cancer.

This chain joins TRBV19 and TRBJ2-5, with D possibly TRBD1 on 5 matching bases. V dropped 3 bases and J dropped 5 bases, with 10 bases sitting between them. Germline V gene lookup returns CDR1 LNHDA and CDR2 SQIVND (reference sequence). CDR3 size: 13 residues. The CDR3 DNA sequence: TGTGCCAGTAGTATTCCAGGGATCGAGACCCAGTACTTC. It translates to CASSIPGIETQYF.

In the case of this clone: At one end the junction does not follow the germline gene, possibly because of a read error. The chain combines TRBV20-1 with TRBJ2-4, with D possibly being TRBD1 or TRBD2 (5 bases each). CDR1 is DFQATT and CDR2 is SNEGSKA in the germline V gene (reference sequence). This CDR3 has 9 amino acids. The chain's CDR3 is CSARDMGPF. Written as DNA, the CDR3 is TGCAGTGCTAGAGATATGGGACCCTTC.

A few counts support this clone. The rearrangement links TRBV4-1 to TRBJ1-5; D is perhaps TRBD1 (6 bases). Germline CDR1 reads MGHRA; CDR2 reads YSYEKL. CDR3 length: 17 amino acids. Trimming cost V 0 bases and J 1 base, with 13 bases left between them. The CDR3 reads CASSQEGGRWSNQPQHF. The DNA of the CDR3 is TGCGCCAGCAGCCAAGAAGGGGGTCGATGGAGCAATCAGCCCCAGCATTTT.

This sequence joins TRBV11-2 and TRBJ2-7; TRBD2 agrees at 16 bases. CDR1 is SGHAT and CDR2 is FQNNGV in the germline V gene. After removal of 5 bases from V and 7 bases from J, the junction contained 5 bases not matched to a gene. The CDR3 covers 15 residues. CDR3 amino acids: CASSRGTSGRGEQYF. In DNA, the CDR3 is TGTGCCAGCAGCCGGGGGACTAGCGGGAGGGGTGAGCAGTACTTC.

The chain links TRBV27 to TRBJ2-6; possibly TRBD1 for D (6 bases). CDR3 length: 18 residues. The V gene lost 3 bases and the J gene lost 5 bases, with 20 bases spanning the gap. Per germline, CDR1 MNHEY and CDR2 SMNVEV (reference sequence). The CDR3 nucleotides are TGTGCCAGCAGTTTGTATCAGGGGATACAATCTCGGGCCAACGTCCTGACTTTC. Its protein is CASSLYQGIQSRANVLTF. The whole variable domain, remainder taken from reference TRBV27 and TRBJ2-6, is EAQVTQNPRYLITVTGKKLTVTCSQNMNHEYMSWYRQDPGLGLRQIYYSMNVEVTDKGDVPEGYKVSRKEKRNFPLILESPSPNQTSLYFCASSLYQGIQSRANVLTFGAGSRLTVL.

This clone has only one observation. This rearrangement joins TRBV16 to TRBJ2-7, with TRBD1 matching 12 bases. CDR3 length: 17 amino acids. Trimming cost V 5 bases and J 0 bases; bases outside gene matches: 8. Germline V CDR1 and CDR2: KGHSY, FQNENV. The CDR3 DNA sequence: TGTGCCAGCAGCGGAGAGGGGACAGGGGGCTTCTCCTACGAGCAGTACTTC. Its protein product is CASSGEGTGGFSYEQYF.

By proportion, this clone is medium-sized. The V gene is TRBV10-2, the J gene TRBJ1-1, with D perhaps matching TRBD1 (6 bases). Deletions cut 2 bases from V and 5 bases from J, with 9 bases between. This CDR3 is built from 13 residues. The germline CDR1 and CDR2 sequences are WSHSY and SAAADI. The CDR3 region is CASSEEGETEAFF. DNA for the CDR3: TGCGCCAGCAGTGAGGAGGGGGAGACTGAAGCTTTCTTT.

This clone appeared once. The gene calls are TRBV5-4 and TRBJ2-2, with 8 bases identical to TRBD1. V shed 2 bases and J 7 bases; nucleotides not matched to a gene: 4. From germline, CDR1 is SGHNT and CDR2 YYREEE (reference sequence). CDR3 length equals 14 residues. The CDR3 coding sequence is TGTGCCAGCAGCTTATACAGGGGGATCGGGGAGCTGTTTTTT. Protein sequence: CASSLYRGIGELFF.

The chain carries TRBV1 and TRBJ2-5; the table's TRBD2 call for D was not verified on the DNA. TRBV1 is termed a pseudogene. This CDR3 has 12 amino acids. The CDR3 reads CTSSQSEETQYF. DNA of the CDR3: TGCACCAGCAGCCAGAGTGAAGAGACCCAGTACTTC.

The gene calls are TRBV28 and TRBJ2-7; D might be TRBD1 (6 bases). Germline V lookup: CDR1 MDHEN, CDR2 SYDVKM. The CDR3 contains 12 residues. The V and J ends lost 6 bases and 1 base respectively, with 7 bases between them. CDR3 in amino acids: CASSGQSYEQYF. The CDR3 DNA is TGTGCCAGCAGCGGACAGTCCTACGAGCAGTACTTC.

This clone was found once. The rearrangement links TRBV10-3 to TRBJ2-3, with D perhaps given as TRBD1 or TRBD2 (5 bases each). Between the trimmed V and J ends, which lost 2 bases and 5 bases, there was a span of 5 bases. The CDR3 covers 12 residues. Looked up from germline, CDR1 is ENHRY and CDR2 is SYGVKD. This CDR3 reads CAISEGGDTQYF. The CDR3, as DNA: TGTGCCATCAGTGAGGGGGGAGATACGCAGTATTTT.

This rearrangement joins TRBV7-9 to TRBJ2-7, with 11 bases fitting TRBD2. Per germline, CDR1 SEHNR and CDR2 FQNEAQ (reference sequence). The junction had 6 bases not matched to a gene; V was cut back by 5 bases and J by 6 bases. The length of the CDR3 is 14 residues. CDR3 coding DNA: TGTGCCAGCAGCCAACTAGCGGGAGATTCCGAGCAGTACTTC. Translation: CASSQLAGDSEQYF. The entire variable domain, with the rest obtained from reference TRBV7-9 and TRBJ2-7, is as follows: DTGVSQNPRHKITKRGQNVTFRCDPISEHNRLYWYRQTLGQGPEFLTYFQNEAQLEKSRLLSDRFSAERPKGSFSTLEIQRTEQGDSAMYLCASSQLAGDSEQYFGPGTRLTVT.

This clone has just one count. The genes are TRBV30 and TRBJ2-1; the match to TRBD2 covers 7 bases. Per the germline V gene, CDR1 is GTSNPN and CDR2 is SVGIG (reference sequence). The CDR3 loop spans 16 amino acids. V lost 4 bases, J lost 4 bases, and 13 bases stayed unmatched. The CDR3 region has the DNA TGTGCCTGGAAAGTCTGGAGCGGGGCCCTTTACAATGAGCAGTTCTTC. Translated: CAWKVWSGALYNEQFF.

This rearrangement joins TRBV4-1 to TRBJ2-7, with 7 bases aligning to TRBD1. V shed 5 bases and J 2 bases; nucleotides not matched to a gene: 9. The CDR3 has 15 amino acids. Germline V gene sequence: CDR1 MGHRA, CDR2 YSYEKL. The CDR3 here is CASSGTGTVAYEQYF. The CDR3, as DNA: TGCGCCAGCAGCGGGACCGGGACAGTAGCCTACGAGCAGTACTTC.

In DNA form, the CDR3 reads TGTGCCAGCAGCGTAGGGACAGGGGACAATGAGCAGTTCTTC. This gives the protein CASSVGTGDNEQFF. The rearrangement uses TRBV9 and TRBJ2-1, with TRBD1 matching over 9 bases. Losses at the gene ends were 0 bases for V and 5 bases for J; bases not matched to a gene: 0. CDR3 length: 14 residues. Per the germline V gene, CDR1 is SGDLS and CDR2 is YYNGEE.

The chain is built from TRBV11-2 and TRBJ2-5; maybe TRBD1 (5 bases). The last part of the DNA fits TRBJ2-7 better; the J call may be wrong. This CDR3 is 15 amino acids long. Germline CDR1 reads SGHAT; CDR2 reads FQNNGV. The CDR3 region is CASSLVTGSTYEQYF. DNA of the CDR3: TGTGCCAGCAGCTTAGTAACAGGATCCACCTACGAGCAGTACTTC.

This clone appeared a single time. The V gene is TRBV6-4, the J gene TRBJ2-3, with D possibly being TRBD2 (5 bases). With 6 bases removed from V and 0 bases from J, the gap between germline ends came to 19 bases. The germline V gene encodes CDR1 MRHNA and CDR2 SNTAGT. The CDR3 is 17 amino acids. The CDR3 is CASSRRRAWNSTDTQYF. Here the CDR3 DNA reads TGTGCCAGCAGCCGACGGCGGGCCTGGAATAGCACAGATACGCAGTATTTT.

The chain combines TRBV12-5 with TRBJ1-2; 9 bases agree with TRBD1. V lost 5 bases to trimming and J lost 3 bases; unmatched junction nucleotides: 10. Germline lookup yields CDR1 LGHNT and CDR2 FRNRAP. The CDR3 totals 16 residues. CDR3 loop: CASGSFMTGGDYGYTF. CDR3 coding DNA: TGTGCTAGTGGTAGCTTCATGACAGGGGGAGACTATGGCTACACCTTC.

The chain recombines TRBV19 with TRBJ1-2; maybe TRBD1 (5 bases). Looked up from germline, CDR1 is LNHDA and CDR2 is SQIVND (reference sequence). Trimming shortened V by 3 bases and J by 8 bases, and 16 bases separated the two germline ends. CDR3 length: 14 amino acids. The CDR3 region has the DNA TGTGCCAGTAGTATCCTCCAGGGCCCGGAGGGCTACACCTTC. It yields the protein CASSILQGPEGYTF.

This chain connects TRBV14 to TRBJ2-6, with TRBD1 identical over 8 bases. The CDR3 totals 19 residues. The V gene end was trimmed by 5 bases and the J gene end by 0 bases; junction bases not matched to a gene: 12. Per germline, CDR1 SGHDN and CDR2 FVKESK. CDR3 DNA sequence: TGTGCCAGCAGCACCCTGTGGACAGGGAGTTTCTCTGGGGCCAACGTCCTGACTTTC. This encodes CASSTLWTGSFSGANVLTF.